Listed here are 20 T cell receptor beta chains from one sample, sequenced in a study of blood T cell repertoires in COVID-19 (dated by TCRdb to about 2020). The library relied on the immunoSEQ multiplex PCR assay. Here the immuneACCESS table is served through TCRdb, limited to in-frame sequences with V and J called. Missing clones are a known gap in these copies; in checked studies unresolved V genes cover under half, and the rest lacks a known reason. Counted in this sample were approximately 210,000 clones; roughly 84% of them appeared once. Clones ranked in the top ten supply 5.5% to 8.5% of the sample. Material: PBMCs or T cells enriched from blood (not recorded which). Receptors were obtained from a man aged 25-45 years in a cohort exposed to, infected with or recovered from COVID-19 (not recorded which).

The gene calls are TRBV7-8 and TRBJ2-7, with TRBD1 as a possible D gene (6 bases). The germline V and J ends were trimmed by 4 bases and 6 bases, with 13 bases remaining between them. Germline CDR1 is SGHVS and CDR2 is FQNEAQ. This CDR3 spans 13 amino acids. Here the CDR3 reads CASSSRQAGEQYF. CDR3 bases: TGTGCCAGCAGCTCTAGACAGGCCGGCGAGCAGTACTTC. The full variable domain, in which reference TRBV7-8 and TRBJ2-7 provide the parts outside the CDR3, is GAGVSQSPRYKVAKRGQDVALRCDPISGHVSLFWYQQALGQGPEFLTYFQNEAQLDKSGLPSDRFFAERPEGSVSTLKIQRTQQEDSAVYLCASSSRQAGEQYFGPGTRLTVT.

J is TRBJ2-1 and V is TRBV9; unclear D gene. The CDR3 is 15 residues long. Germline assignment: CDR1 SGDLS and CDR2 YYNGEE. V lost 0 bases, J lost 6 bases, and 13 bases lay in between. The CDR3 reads CASSVDGYVTNEQFF. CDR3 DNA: TGTGCCAGCAGCGTAGACGGTTATGTTACCAATGAGCAGTTCTTC. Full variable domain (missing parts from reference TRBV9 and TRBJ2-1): DSGVTQTPKHLITATGQRVTLRCSPRSGDLSVYWYQQSLDQGLQFLIQYYNGEERAKGNILERFSAQQFPDLHSELNLSSLELGDSALYFCASSVDGYVTNEQFFGPGTRLTVL.

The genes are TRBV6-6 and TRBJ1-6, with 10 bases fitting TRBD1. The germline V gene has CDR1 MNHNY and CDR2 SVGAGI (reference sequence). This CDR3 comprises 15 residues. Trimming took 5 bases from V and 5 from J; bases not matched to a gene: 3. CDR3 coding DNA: TGTGCCAGCAGTAGAGACAGGGGGCATAATTCACCCCTCCACTTT. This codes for CASSRDRGHNSPLHF.

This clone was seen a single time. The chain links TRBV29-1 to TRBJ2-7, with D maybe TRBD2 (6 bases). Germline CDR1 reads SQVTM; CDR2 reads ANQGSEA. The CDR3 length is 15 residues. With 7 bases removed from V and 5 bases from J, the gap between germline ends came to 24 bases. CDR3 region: CSASLRRDIFDEQYF. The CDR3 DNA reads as TGCAGCGCCTCCCTAAGGAGGGATATCTTCGACGAGCAGTACTTC.

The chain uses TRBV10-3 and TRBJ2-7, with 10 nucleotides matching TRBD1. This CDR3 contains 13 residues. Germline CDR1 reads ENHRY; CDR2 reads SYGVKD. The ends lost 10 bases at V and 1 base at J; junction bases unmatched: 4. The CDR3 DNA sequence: TGTGCCACTGGGACAGGGGTGTCCTACGAGCAGTACTTC. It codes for CATGTGVSYEQYF.

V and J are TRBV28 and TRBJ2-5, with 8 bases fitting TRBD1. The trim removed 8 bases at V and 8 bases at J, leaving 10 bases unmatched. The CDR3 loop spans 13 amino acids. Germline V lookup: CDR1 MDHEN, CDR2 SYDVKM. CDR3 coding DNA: TGTGCCAGCGGACAGGGCCCTTTGGAAACCCAGTACTTC. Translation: CASGQGPLETQYF.

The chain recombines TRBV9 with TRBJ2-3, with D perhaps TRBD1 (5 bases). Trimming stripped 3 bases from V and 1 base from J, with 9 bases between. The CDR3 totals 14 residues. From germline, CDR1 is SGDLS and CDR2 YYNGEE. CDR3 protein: CASSALQGTDTQYF. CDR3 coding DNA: TGTGCCAGCAGCGCATTACAGGGCACAGATACGCAGTATTTT.

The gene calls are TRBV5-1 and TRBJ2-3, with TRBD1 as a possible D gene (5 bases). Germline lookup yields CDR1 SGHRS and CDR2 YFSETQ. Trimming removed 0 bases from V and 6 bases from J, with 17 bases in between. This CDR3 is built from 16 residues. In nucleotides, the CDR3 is TGCGCCAGCAGCTTGGAAAGTACAGGCGCCCCGGATACGCAGTATTTT. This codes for CASSLESTGAPDTQYF.

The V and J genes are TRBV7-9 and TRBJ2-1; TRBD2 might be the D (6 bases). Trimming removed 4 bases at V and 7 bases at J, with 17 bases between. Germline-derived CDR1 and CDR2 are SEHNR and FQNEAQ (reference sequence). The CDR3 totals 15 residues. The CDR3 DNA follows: TGTGCCAGCAGCTGGGGAGGTCGGGGCAAAAATGAGCAGTTCTTC. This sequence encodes CASSWGGRGKNEQFF.

CDR3 sequence: CASSLDFAGELFF. Here the CDR3 DNA reads TGTGCCAGCAGCTTAGACTTCGCCGGGGAGCTGTTTTTT. The chain has TRBV11-3 and TRBJ2-2; D gene unclear. CDR1 is SGHNT and CDR2 is YENEEA in the germline V gene. The CDR3 contains 13 residues. V lost 0 bases and J lost 6, with 5 bases in between.

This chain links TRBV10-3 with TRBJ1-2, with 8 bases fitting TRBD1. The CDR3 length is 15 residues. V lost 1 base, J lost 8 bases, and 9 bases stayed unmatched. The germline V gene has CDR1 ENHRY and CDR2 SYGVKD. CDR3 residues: CAISELAGGAGGYTF. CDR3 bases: TGTGCCATCAGTGAGTTAGCAGGGGGCGCAGGGGGCTACACCTTC.

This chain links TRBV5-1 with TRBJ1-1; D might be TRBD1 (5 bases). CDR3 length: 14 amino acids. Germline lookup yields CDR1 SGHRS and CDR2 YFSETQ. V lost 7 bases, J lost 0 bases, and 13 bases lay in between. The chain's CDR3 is CASSIGEVNTEAFF. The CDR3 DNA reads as TGCGCCAGCTCAATAGGGGAGGTGAACACTGAAGCTTTCTTT.

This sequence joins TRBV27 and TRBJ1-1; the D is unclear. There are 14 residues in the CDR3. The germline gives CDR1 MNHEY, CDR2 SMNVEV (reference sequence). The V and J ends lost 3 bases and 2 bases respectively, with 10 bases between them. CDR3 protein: CASSFTGFNTEAFF. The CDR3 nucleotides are TGTGCCAGCAGTTTTACGGGGTTCAACACTGAAGCTTTCTTT.

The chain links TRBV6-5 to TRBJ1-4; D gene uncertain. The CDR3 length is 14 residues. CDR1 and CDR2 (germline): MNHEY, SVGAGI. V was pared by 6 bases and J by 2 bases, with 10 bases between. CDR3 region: CASRTSWTNEKLFF. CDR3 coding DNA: TGTGCCAGCAGGACTTCGTGGACTAATGAAAAACTGTTTTTT.

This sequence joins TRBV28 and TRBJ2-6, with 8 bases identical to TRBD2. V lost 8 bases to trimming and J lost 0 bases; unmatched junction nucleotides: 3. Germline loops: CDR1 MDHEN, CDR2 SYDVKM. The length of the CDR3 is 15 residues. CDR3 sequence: CASPSGSSGANVLTF. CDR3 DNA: TGTGCCAGCCCAAGCGGGAGCTCTGGGGCCAACGTCCTGACTTTC. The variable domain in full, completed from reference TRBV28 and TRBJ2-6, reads DVKVTQSSRYLVKRTGEKVFLECVQDMDHENMFWYRQDPGLGLRLIYFSYDVKMKEKGDIPEGYSVSREKKERFSLILESASTNQTSMYLCASPSGSSGANVLTFGAGSRLTVL.

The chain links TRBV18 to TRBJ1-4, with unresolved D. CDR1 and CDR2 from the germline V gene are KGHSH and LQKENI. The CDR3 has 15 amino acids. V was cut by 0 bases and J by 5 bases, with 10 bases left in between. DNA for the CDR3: TGTGCCAGCTCACCACCCCAGGCGGGGAATGAAAAACTGTTTTTT. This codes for CASSPPQAGNEKLFF.

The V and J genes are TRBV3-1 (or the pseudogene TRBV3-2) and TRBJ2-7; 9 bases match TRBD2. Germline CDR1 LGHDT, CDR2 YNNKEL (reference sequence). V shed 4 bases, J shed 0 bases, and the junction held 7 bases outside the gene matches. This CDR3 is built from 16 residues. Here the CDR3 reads CASSLGTSLNSYEQYF. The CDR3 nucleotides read TGTGCCAGCAGCCTCGGGACTAGCCTGAACTCCTACGAGCAGTACTTC.

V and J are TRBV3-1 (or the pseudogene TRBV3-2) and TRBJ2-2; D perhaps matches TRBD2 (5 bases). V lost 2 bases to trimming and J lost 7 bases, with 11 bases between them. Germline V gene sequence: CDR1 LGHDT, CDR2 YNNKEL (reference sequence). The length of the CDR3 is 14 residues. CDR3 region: CASSQIYRGGELFF. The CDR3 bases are TGTGCCAGCAGCCAAATCTATCGGGGCGGGGAGCTGTTTTTT.

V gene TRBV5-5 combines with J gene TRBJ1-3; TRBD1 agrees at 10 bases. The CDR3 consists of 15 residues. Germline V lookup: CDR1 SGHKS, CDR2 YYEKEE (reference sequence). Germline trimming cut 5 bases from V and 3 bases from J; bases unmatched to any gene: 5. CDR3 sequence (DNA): TGTGCCAGCAGACCGGGACAGGGGTTTGGAAACACCATATATTTT. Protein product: CASRPGQGFGNTIYF.

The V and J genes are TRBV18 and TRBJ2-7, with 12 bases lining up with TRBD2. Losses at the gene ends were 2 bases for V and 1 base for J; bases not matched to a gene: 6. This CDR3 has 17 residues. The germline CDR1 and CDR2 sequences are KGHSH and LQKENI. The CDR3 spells CASSPGRLAGASYEQYF. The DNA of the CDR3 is TGTGCCAGCTCACCAGGGCGACTAGCGGGAGCTTCCTACGAGCAGTACTTC.